This is a list of T cell receptor beta chains from one sample in a study of beta chain features in type 1 diabetes. Sequenced by immunoSEQ multiplex PCR; TCRdb stores in-frame clones only, minus some. This sample has 130,000 or so clones, with around 16% found just once. Sequenced sample: central memory CD4+ T cells from blood. The receptors derive from a young man with type 1 diabetes. Each CDR3 is given with its conserved first and last residue. Each record gives: clone size, J gene, D gene, V gene, CDR3 protein, CDR3 DNA. A D gene is named only where the DNA matches it firmly. Where a row states a size, it is once, few, many or the class of an expanded clone; other rows omit it.

size: many; J: TRBJ2-1; D: .; V: TRBV28; CDR3: CASSLRQFFGSYNEQFF; DNA: TGTGCCAGCAGTTTGAGGCAGTTCTTTGGGTCCTACAATGAGCAGTTCTTC
size: few; J: TRBJ2-1; D: TRBD2; V: TRBV5-1; CDR3: CASSLISGGSYNEQFF; DNA: TGCGCCAGCAGCTTGATTAGCGGGGGTTCCTACAATGAGCAGTTCTTC
size: few; J: TRBJ2-1; D: TRBD1; V: TRBV7-9; CDR3: CASSSRTGSDEQFF; DNA: TGTGCCAGCAGCTCACGGACAGGGTCCGATGAGCAGTTCTTC
size: .; J: TRBJ2-7; D: TRBD1; V: TRBV7-9; CDR3: CASSSLAGTGLYEQYF; DNA: TGTGCCAGCAGCTCGCTAGCCGGGACAGGATTATACGAGCAGTACTTC
size: many; J: TRBJ2-1; D: TRBD1; V: TRBV13; CDR3: CASSKGQGASLYNEQFF; DNA: TGTGCCAGCAGCAAGGGACAGGGGGCGTCCCTTTACAATGAGCAGTTCTTC
size: .; J: TRBJ2-3; D: .; V: TRBV7-9; CDR3: CASSLDGTAPTQYF; DNA: TGTGCCAGCAGCTTAGACGGGACCGCCCCAACGCAGTATTTT
size: once; J: TRBJ2-3; D: TRBD2; V: TRBV2; CDR3: CASSDASGADTQYF; DNA: TGTGCCAGCAGTGACGCCAGCGGGGCAGATACGCAGTATTTT
size: .; J: TRBJ2-1; D: .; V: TRBV4-2; CDR3: CASSQFLADSYNEQFF; DNA: TGTGCCAGCAGCCAATTTTTGGCAGACTCCTACAATGAGCAGTTCTTC
size: .; J: TRBJ2-1; D: .; V: TRBV2; CDR3: CASSEGRGLSEQFF; DNA: TGTGCCAGCAGTGAAGGGAGGGGGCTGAGTGAGCAGTTCTTC
size: .; J: TRBJ1-2; D: .; V: TRBV4-3; CDR3: CASSQDARGLENYGYTF; DNA: TGCGCCAGCAGCCAAGATGCCAGGGGTCTAGAGAACTATGGCTACACCTTC
size: few; J: TRBJ2-7; D: TRBD2; V: TRBV5-1; CDR3: CASSLAGTRSYEQYF; DNA: TGCGCCAGCAGCTTGGCCGGGACTAGATCCTACGAGCAGTACTTC
size: .; J: TRBJ2-5; D: TRBD2; V: TRBV28; CDR3: CASSARDYPSGETQYF; DNA: TGTGCCAGCAGTGCGCGGGACTACCCCTCGGGAGAGACCCAGTACTTC
size: few; J: TRBJ1-4; D: .; V: TRBV29-1; CDR3: CSVDLTGQNEKLFF; DNA: TGCAGCGTGGACCTGACAGGCCAAAATGAAAAACTGTTTTTT
size: few; J: TRBJ2-3; D: TRBD2; V: TRBV2; CDR3: CASRPRTSGLPTDTQYF; DNA: TGTGCCAGCAGACCCCGGACTAGCGGACTTCCGACAGATACGCAGTATTTT
size: once; J: TRBJ2-7; D: .; V: TRBV2; CDR3: CASRDFFGEQYF; DNA: TGTGCCAGCAGGGACTTTTTTGGCGAGCAGTACTTC
size: .; J: TRBJ2-1; D: .; V: TRBV7-3; CDR3: CASSLAGREDEQFF; DNA: TGTGCCAGCAGCTTGGCGGGACGGGAAGATGAGCAGTTCTTC